A single TCR beta chain is shown here with its context. The antigen is unknown. The data derive from a study of T cells expressing NK-cell markers. The overall study: Repertoire data for TCR beta were derived from sorted T cells (CD3+CD56+NKG2C+, CD3+CD56+NKG2C- and CD3+CD56-NKG2C+).

Regarding the study as a whole: NKG2C+ dominant clonotype frequencies in roughly six donors were roughly 1.0-7.5% of CD8+ T cells. Where a handful of donors were concerned, these clonotypes also led the CD3+CD56-NKG2C+ fraction.

The germline V gene encodes CDR1 LNHNV and CDR2 YYDKDF (reference sequence). The CDR3 is 16 amino acids. TCRdb reprocessed the 5' RACE reads; each CDR3 protein has one entry and no DNA is given. This sample contains about 390,000 distinct CDR3 sequences. Specimen: blood T cells: a sorted CD56 or NKG2C T cell subset, CD4+ or CD8+ T cells, or bulk PBMC T cells (not recorded which). The chain couples TRBV15 to TRBJ1-5. This clonotype was obtained from a woman aged 45-65 years in good health. The chain's CDR3 is CATSRGEVGGYQPQHF.